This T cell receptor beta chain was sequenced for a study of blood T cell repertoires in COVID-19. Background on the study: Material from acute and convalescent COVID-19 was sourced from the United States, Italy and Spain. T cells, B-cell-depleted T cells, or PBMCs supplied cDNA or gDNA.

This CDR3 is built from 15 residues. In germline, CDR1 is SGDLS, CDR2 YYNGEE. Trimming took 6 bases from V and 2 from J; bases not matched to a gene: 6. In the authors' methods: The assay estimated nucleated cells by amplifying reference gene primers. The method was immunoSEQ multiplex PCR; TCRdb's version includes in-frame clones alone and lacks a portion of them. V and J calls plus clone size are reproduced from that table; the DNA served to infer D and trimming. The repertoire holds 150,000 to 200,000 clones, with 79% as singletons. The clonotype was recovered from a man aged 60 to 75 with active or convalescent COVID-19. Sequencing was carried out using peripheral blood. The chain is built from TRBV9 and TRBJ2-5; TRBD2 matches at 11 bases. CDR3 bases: TGTGCCAGCACCCTCGGGACTAGCGGACAAGAGACCCAGTACTTC. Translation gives CASTLGTSGQETQYF.